This T cell receptor beta chain was retrieved from a study of blood T cell repertoires in COVID-19. Produced via immunoSEQ multiplex PCR; TCRdb's table is partial and in-frame only. This table holds 55,000 to 65,000 clones, roughly 89% found once. V was shortened by 4 bases and J by 1 base, with 11 bases between the two germline ends. The germline gives CDR1 SGHNT, CDR2 YYREEE (reference sequence). The CDR3 runs to 14 residues. The rearrangement links TRBV5-4 to TRBJ2-5, with D perhaps matching TRBD1 (6 bases). The sequencing input was peripheral blood. The clonotype originates from a woman aged 60 to 75 with COVID-19, enrolled during active disease. The CDR3 sequence is CASSQQQGQETQYF. Here the CDR3 DNA reads TGTGCCAGCAGCCAACAACAGGGCCAAGAGACCCAGTACTTC.